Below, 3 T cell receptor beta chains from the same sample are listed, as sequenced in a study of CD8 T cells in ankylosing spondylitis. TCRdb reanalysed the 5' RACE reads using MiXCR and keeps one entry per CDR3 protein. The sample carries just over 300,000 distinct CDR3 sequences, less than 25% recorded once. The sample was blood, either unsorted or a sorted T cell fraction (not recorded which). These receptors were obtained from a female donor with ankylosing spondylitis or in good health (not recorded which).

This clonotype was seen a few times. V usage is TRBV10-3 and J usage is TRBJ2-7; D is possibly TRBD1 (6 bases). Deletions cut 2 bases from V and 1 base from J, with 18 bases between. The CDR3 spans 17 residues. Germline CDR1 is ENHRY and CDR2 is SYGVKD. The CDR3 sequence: CAISEPETGTFSYEQYF. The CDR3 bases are TGTGCCATCAGTGAGCCGGAAACAGGGACCTTTTCCTACGAGCAGTACTTC.

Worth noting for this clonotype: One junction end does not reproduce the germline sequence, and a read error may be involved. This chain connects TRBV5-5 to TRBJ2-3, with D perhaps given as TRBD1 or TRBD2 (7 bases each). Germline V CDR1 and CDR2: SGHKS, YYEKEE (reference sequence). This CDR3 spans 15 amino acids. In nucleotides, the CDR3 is TGTGCCAGCAGCTTGGTAGCGGGCTGGACAGGTACGCAGTATTTT. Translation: CASSLVAGWTGTQYF.

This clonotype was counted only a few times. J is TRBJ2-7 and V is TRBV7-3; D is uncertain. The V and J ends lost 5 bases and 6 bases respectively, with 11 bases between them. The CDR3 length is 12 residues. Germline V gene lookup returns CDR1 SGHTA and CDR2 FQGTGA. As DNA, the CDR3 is TGTGCCAGCAGCCGCCCCGGATCCGAGCAGTACTTC. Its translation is CASSRPGSEQYF.